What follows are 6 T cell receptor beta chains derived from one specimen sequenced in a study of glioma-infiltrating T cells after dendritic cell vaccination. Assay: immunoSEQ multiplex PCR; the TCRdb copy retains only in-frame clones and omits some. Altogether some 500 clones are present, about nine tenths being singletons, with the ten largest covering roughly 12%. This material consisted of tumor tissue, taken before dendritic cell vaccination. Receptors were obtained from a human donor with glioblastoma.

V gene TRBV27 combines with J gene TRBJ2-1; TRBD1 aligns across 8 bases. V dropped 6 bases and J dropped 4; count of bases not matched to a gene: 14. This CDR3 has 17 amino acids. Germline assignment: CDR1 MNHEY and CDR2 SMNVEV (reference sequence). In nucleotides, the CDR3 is TGTGCCAGCAGACCACACCTCAGACAGGGGAAGTACAATGAGCAGTTCTTC. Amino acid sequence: CASRPHLRQGKYNEQFF.

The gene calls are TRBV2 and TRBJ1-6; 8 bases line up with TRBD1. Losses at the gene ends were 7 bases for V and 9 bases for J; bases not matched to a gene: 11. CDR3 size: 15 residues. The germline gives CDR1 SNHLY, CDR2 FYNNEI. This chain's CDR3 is CASTEGPGGASPLHF. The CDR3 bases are TGTGCCAGCACCGAAGGGCCAGGGGGCGCTTCACCCCTCCACTTT.

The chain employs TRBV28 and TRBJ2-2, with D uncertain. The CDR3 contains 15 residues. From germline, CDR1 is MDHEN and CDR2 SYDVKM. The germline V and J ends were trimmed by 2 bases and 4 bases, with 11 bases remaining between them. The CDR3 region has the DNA TGTGCCAGCAGTTTACCGGAACGGAGCACCGGGGAGCTGTTTTTT. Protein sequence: CASSLPERSTGELFF.

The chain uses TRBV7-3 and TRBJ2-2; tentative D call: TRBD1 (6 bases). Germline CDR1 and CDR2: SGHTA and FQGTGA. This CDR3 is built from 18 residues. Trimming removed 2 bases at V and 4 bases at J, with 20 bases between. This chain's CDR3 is CASSLDSTPRGPTGELFF. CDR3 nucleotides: TGTGCCAGCAGCTTAGACTCCACCCCCAGGGGACCCACCGGGGAGCTGTTTTTT.

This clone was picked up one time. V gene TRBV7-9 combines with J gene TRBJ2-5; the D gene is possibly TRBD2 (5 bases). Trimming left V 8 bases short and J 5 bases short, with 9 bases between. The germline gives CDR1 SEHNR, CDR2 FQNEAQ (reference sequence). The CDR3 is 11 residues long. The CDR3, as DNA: TGTGCCAGCGGCCGCGGGGAGACCCAGTACTTC. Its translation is CASGRGETQYF.

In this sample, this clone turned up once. The CDR3 DNA is TGTGCCAGCAGTTTATGGGCCCAGAATCAGTATTTT. Amino acids: CASSLWAQNQYF. The chain employs TRBV28 and TRBJ2-3; no reliable D call. Trimming took off 0 bases at V and 12 bases at J, with 10 bases between the two ends. The CDR3 extends over 12 amino acids. The V gene's germline CDR1 is MDHEN and CDR2 SYDVKM.